This T cell receptor beta chain was profiled in a study of blood T cell repertoires in COVID-19. The overall study: Sources were T cells, B-cell-depleted T cells, or PBMCs; the material itself was cDNA or gDNA.

The J segment lost 11 bases and the V segment lost 2 bases, leaving 10 bases of the junction unmatched. Germline values: CDR1 SGHNT, CDR2 YYREEE (reference sequence). CDR3 length: 14 amino acids. Patients in Seattle were enrolled during active infection, then followed longitudinally. The repertoire was sequenced with immunoSEQ multiplex PCR; TCRdb's copy has only in-frame clones and lacks some. Of fewer than 25,000 clones in the sample, 85% to 90% were seen once. The chain employs TRBV5-4 and TRBJ2-3, with 8 bases matching TRBD2. This receptor was taken from a man between 65 and 85 years old with COVID-19, enrolled during active disease. The specimen sequenced was peripheral blood. CDR3: CASSFNPRGGKQYF. For the CDR3, the DNA is TGTGCCAGCAGCTTTAACCCCCGGGGGGGCAAGCAGTATTTT.